The rows below give T cell receptor beta chains drawn from one sample of a study of shared T cell receptors in the human thymus. Profiling relied on immunoSEQ multiplex PCR, and the TCRdb table lists in-frame clones only, not all of them. Altogether some 700,000 clones are present, approximately 83% being singletons, with the ten largest covering approximately 0.01%. The sample also formed part of further work on human thymus T cells.

Material for sequencing was thymocytes. These receptors all come from a girl under three years old with a congenital heart defect. The CDR3 runs from the conserved cysteine through the conserved F or W.

CASSEGHSSYEQYF	TRBV25-1	TRBJ2-7
CATSRRTESSYNSPLHF	TRBV15	TRBJ1-6
CASSQGNGNRTEPKSPYGYTF	TRBV4-1	TRBJ1-2
CASSRRLRLPHNEQFF	TRBV14	TRBJ2-1
CASSLVAPLGLEQYF	TRBV5-1	TRBJ2-7
CSARAYGVAFF	TRBV20-1	TRBJ1-1
CSVGTSGGAMRGDTQYF	TRBV29-1	TRBJ2-3
CASSLGTGTVDTQYF	TRBV5-8	TRBJ2-3
CATSGARRETQYF	TRBV15	TRBJ2-5
CASSYPTGTGPYEQYF	TRBV6-6	TRBJ2-7
CATSTGLRYEQYF	TRBV28	TRBJ2-7
CAISGQGDTDTQYF	TRBV10-3	TRBJ2-3
CASSETEGNTIYF	TRBV6-1	TRBJ1-3
CASSLAGQGFSYEQYF	TRBV5-6	TRBJ2-7
CASSAEGQEGNQPQHF	TRBV6-1	TRBJ1-5
CATYSGGSGYEQYF	TRBV10-3	TRBJ2-7
CATSRDRRGPQHF	TRBV15	TRBJ1-5
CASSQWRQDRNTF	TRBV16	TRBJ1-2
CASSYARRGAWDTQYF	TRBV6-5	TRBJ2-3
CSVHLRRVPGELFF	TRBV29-1	TRBJ2-2
CASSTDRTNYGYTF	TRBV5-1	TRBJ1-2
CASISRGRENGYTF	TRBV28	TRBJ1-2
CASRGGQGYEQYF	TRBV6-1	TRBJ2-7
CASSKLRARGSYNEQFF	TRBV7-6	TRBJ2-1
CASSLCTGNQPQHF	TRBV28	TRBJ1-5
CATCPRLRNEKLFF	TRBV28	TRBJ1-4
CSVGYSNQPQHF	TRBV29-1	TRBJ1-5
CASSYIRVVTYNEQFF	TRBV5-8	TRBJ2-1
CASTPSRWGLYEQYF	TRBV28	TRBJ2-7
CASSPRRSPIRPEQYF	TRBV7-2	TRBJ2-7
CASSPTSPGQGQNEKLFF	TRBV18	TRBJ1-4
CSVEPGQMNTEAFF	TRBV29-1	TRBJ1-1
CASSVIGGDTEAFF	TRBV5-1	TRBJ1-1
CASSLYRADGQAHEQYF	TRBV19	TRBJ2-7
CASSVVSGGFAGELFF	TRBV9	TRBJ2-2
CASLTGGDYGYTF	TRBV21-1	TRBJ1-2
CASMFSSAGGRVLTF	TRBV5-5	TRBJ2-6
CASSPQVSTRCYEQYF	TRBV28	TRBJ2-7
CAWGGGGYEQYF	TRBV30	TRBJ2-7
CASSLLQVQGAGGNYGYTF	TRBV5-6	TRBJ1-2
CSAYRDNEQFF	TRBV20-1	TRBJ2-1
CASSSGGNAGELFF	TRBV5-1	TRBJ2-2
CASSELEKTGTAKNTGELFF	TRBV2	TRBJ2-2
CASSPIGGGSRDYGYTF	TRBV4-3	TRBJ1-2
CASSLVDRGEGNTIYF	TRBV7-2	TRBJ1-3